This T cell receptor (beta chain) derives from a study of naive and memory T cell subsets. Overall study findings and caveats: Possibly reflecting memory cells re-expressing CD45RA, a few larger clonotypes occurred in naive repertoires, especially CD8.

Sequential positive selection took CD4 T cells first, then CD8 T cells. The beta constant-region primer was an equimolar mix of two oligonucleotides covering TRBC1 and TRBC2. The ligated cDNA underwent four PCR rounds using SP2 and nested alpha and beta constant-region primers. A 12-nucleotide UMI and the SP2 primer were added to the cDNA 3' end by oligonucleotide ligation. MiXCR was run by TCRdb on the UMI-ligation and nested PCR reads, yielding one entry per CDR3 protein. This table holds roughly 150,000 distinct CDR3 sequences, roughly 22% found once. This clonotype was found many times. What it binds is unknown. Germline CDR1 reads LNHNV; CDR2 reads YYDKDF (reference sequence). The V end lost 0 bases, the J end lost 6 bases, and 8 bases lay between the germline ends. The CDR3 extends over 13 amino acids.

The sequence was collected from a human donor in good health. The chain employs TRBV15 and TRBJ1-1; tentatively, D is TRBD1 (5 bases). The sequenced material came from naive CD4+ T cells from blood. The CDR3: CATSRDRGPEAFF. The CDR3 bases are TGTGCCACCAGCAGAGATCGGGGACCTGAAGCTTTCTTT. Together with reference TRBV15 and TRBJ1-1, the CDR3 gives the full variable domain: DAMVIQNPRYQVTQFGKPVTLSCSQTLNHNVMYWYQQKSSQAPKLLFHYYDKDFNNEADTPDNFQSRRPNTSFCFLDIRSPGLGDTAMYLCATSRDRGPEAFFGQGTRLTVV.